This T cell receptor beta chain was recorded in a study of glioma-infiltrating T cells after dendritic cell vaccination. Across the study: Patients received three intradermal dendritic cell vaccine injections at biweekly intervals.

V lost 5 bases to trimming and J lost 4 bases; unmatched junction nucleotides: 8. CDR3 length equals 14 residues. CDR1 and CDR2 (germline): SGHRS, YFSETQ. The PCR used 60 V beta and 13 J beta primers. The table came from immunoSEQ multiplex PCR; TCRdb's copy has only in-frame clones and leaves some out. This sample has around 87,000 clones; less than 90% occur once, and the top ten carry 6% to 8.5%. Sample time point: after dendritic cell vaccination, including at tumor progression/relapse. All glioblastoma patients lacked an isocitrate dehydrogenase mutation. The source is a human donor with glioblastoma. The material sequenced was blood, taken after dendritic cell vaccination. The chain uses TRBV5-1 and TRBJ2-7, with 8 bases aligning to TRBD2. CDR3 region: CASRDGRGAYEQYF. The CDR3 nucleotides read TGCGCCAGCAGGGACGGGCGGGGGGCTTACGAGCAGTACTTC.